This T cell receptor beta chain was profiled in a study of siplizumab effects on memory and regulatory T cells. Overall study context: Siplizumab-free reactions were matched to roughly 0.94 ug/mL siplizumab reactions in paired mixed lymphocyte cultures.

The CDR3 covers 16 residues. Trimming took 0 bases from V and 6 from J, leaving 17 bases between them. Per the germline V gene, CDR1 is WSHSY and CDR2 is SAAADI. Mixed lymphocyte reaction cells were cocultured at 37°C for 6 to 7 days. Each sample had about 10^5 TCR templates assayed. Some clones are missing from TCRdb's copy, which holds only in-frame ones; the method was immunoSEQ multiplex PCR. The sample has around 13,000 clones, roughly 43% seen once. About this clone: Its antigen is unknown.

Study conclusions and caveats: There was no confirmation of the suppressive function of proliferating Tregs from siplizumab cultures. A significant reduction in alloreactive sequences traceable to unstimulated CD4+ memory cells was produced by siplizumab.

The clonotype originates from a human donor in good health; the cells came from an allogeneic mixed lymphocyte reaction. The sample consisted of CFSE-low (dividing) CD8+ T cells sorted from an allogeneic mixed lymphocyte reaction. The V gene is TRBV10-2, the J gene TRBJ1-2, with D possibly TRBD1 on 5 matching bases. The CDR3 DNA is TGCGCCAGCAGTGAGTCAGGGGAGGGGTCCTATGATGGCTACACCTTC. Translation: CASSESGEGSYDGYTF.